This T cell receptor beta chain was obtained from a study of T cell repertoires in cytomegalovirus infection. In regard to this clonotype: Its antigen is unknown.

The CDR3 is 17 amino acids. Trimming pared 5 bases from V and 2 bases from J, leaving 18 bases between. The V gene's germline CDR1 is MNHEY and CDR2 SMNVEV (reference sequence). TCRdb re-derived calls from the reads in MiXCR, one entry per CDR3 protein. The sample yields roughly 800,000 distinct CDR3 sequences, under 35% seen once. The chain uses TRBV27 and TRBJ1-4; D might be TRBD1 (5 bases). This material consisted of cultured CD8+ T cells from PBMCs, taken from culture after CMV antigen stimulation. This TCR derives from a human donor in good health (CMV status not recorded). Some clones in this sample may be carry-over from other donors' samples. CDR3 sequence reads: CASSRPRGGGTNEKLFF. The CDR3 DNA reads TGTGCCAGCAGTCGCCCCCGGGGGGGGGGTACTAATGAAAAACTGTTTTTT.